This entry lists 7 T cell receptor beta chains sequenced from one sample in a study of shared clonotypes between healthy human individuals. Here immunoSEQ multiplex PCR was the method, and the copy in TCRdb shows in-frame clones only, minus some. The repertoire holds about half a million clones, with 70% to 85% as singletons. Sequences were obtained from PBMCs. These receptors all stem from a middle-aged woman in good health. Some clones in this sample may be carry-over from other donors' samples.

The chain is built from TRBV30 and TRBJ2-7, with 7 nucleotides matching TRBD2. V lost 0 bases and J lost 6; bases outside the gene matches: 20. The germline V gene has CDR1 GTSNPN and CDR2 SVGIG (reference sequence). CDR3 size: 18 residues. The chain's CDR3 is CAWSVRGVGLGMEREQYF. CDR3 sequence (DNA): TGTGCCTGGAGTGTACGGGGGGTCGGCCTTGGGATGGAGCGCGAGCAGTACTTC. The whole variable domain, filled in from reference TRBV30 and TRBJ2-7, reads SQTIHQWPATLVQPVGSPLSLECTVEGTSNPNLYWYRQAAGRGLQLLFYSVGIGQISSEVPQNLSASRPQDRQFILSSKKLLLSDSGFYLCAWSVRGVGLGMEREQYFGPGTRLTVT.

This chain uses TRBV7-9 with TRBJ2-7; tentative D call: TRBD2 (6 bases). The germline gives CDR1 SEHNR, CDR2 FQNEAQ (reference sequence). CDR3 length equals 17 residues. The V end lost 6 bases, the J end lost 5 bases, and 26 bases lay between the germline ends. Here the CDR3 reads CASRGTPGTAQRNEQYF. The CDR3 DNA follows: TGTGCCAGCAGAGGCACTCCAGGGACTGCCCAAAGAAACGAGCAGTACTTC.

The CDR3: CASRLAGGPSSYEQYF. The CDR3 coding sequence is TGTGCCAGCAGACTAGCGGGAGGGCCCAGCTCCTACGAGCAGTACTTC. V is TRBV28 and J is TRBJ2-5; 13 bases line up with TRBD2. The DNA end is a closer match to TRBJ2-7, so the J assignment may be wrong. The length of the CDR3 is 16 residues. The germline CDR1 and CDR2 sequences are MDHEN and SYDVKM.

This clone was picked up a small number of times. J is TRBJ1-4 and V is TRBV6-1; D remains unclear. V was clipped by 7 bases and J by 10 bases, with 16 bases between them. From germline, CDR1 is MNHNS and CDR2 SASEGT. The CDR3 is 13 amino acids. The chain's CDR3 is CASNNSPGAKLFF. CDR3 sequence (DNA): TGTGCCAGCAATAACAGCCCGGGTGCAAAACTGTTTTTT.

The chain links TRBV16 to TRBJ1-3; D remains ambiguous. This CDR3 has 14 residues. V lost 5 bases, J lost 2 bases, and 10 bases lay in between. CDR1 is KGHSY, CDR2 FQNENV, per germline. The CDR3 region is CASSSHRAGNTIYF. In DNA, the CDR3 is TGTGCCAGCAGCTCTCACAGAGCTGGAAACACCATATATTTT.

The chain links TRBV6-6 to TRBJ1-2; D is unclear. V dropped 6 bases and J dropped 5 bases, with 13 bases sitting between them. CDR3 length equals 13 residues. Germline CDR1 is MNHNY and CDR2 is SVGAGI (reference sequence). CDR3 loop: CASSRTEIYGYTF. In DNA, the CDR3 is TGTGCCAGCAGCCGGACTGAAATTTATGGCTACACCTTC.

V and J are TRBV10-3 and TRBJ2-3; tentative D call: TRBD1 (5 bases). Germline-derived CDR1 and CDR2 are ENHRY and SYGVKD. CDR3 length: 19 residues. Trimming left V 0 bases short and J 2 bases short, with 21 bases between. In DNA form, the CDR3 reads TGTGCCATCAGTGAGTCGGGGCAGGTTGGGGTCGGGTCCACAGATACGCAGTATTTT. Protein product: CAISESGQVGVGSTDTQYF.